This TCR beta chain was documented in a study of human T cells and chemical hapten exposure. This clonotype was counted many times. The ends lost 0 bases at V and 3 bases at J; junction bases unmatched: 5. The CDR3 contains 17 residues. In germline, CDR1 is SGHVS, CDR2 FNYEAQ. TCRdb fed the RACE reads into MiXCR, producing one record per CDR3 protein. The sample has tens of thousands of distinct CDR3 sequences, approximately 12% seen once. Stated time point: patch test 1, 2 weeks after DPC sensitization. This sample's treatment: therapeutic diphenylcyclopropenone sensitization with weekly scalp DPC. The sample here was whole blood, taken in connection with sensitization to the hapten diphenylcyclopropenone (DPC). The sequence was obtained from a woman aged 60 to 75 with alopecia areata. Some clones in this sample may be carry-over from other donors' samples. The V and J genes are TRBV7-6 and TRBJ2-3; 11 bases line up with TRBD2. CDR3 sequence: CASSLAGGLAVTDTQYF. The CDR3 DNA sequence: TGTGCCAGCAGCTTAGCGGGGGGACTAGCGGTTACAGATACGCAGTATTTT.